At least ten counts were recorded for the clone carrying this T cell receptor (beta chain). Its antigen is not identified. The source of the sample is a study of T cells in Graves' hyperthyroidism and ophthalmopathy. Study-level background: Initial diagnosis, before any treatment, was when peripheral blood was collected. Study-wide results and limits: Ophthalmopathy onset followed model prediction by a median approximately seven months.

Ophthalmopathy patients had moderate-to-severe active disease, CAS ≥3, NOSPECS ≥4, and disease duration under 3 months. Patients with uncontrolled infections, other autoimmune diseases, pregnancy or lactation were excluded. Germline CDR1 reads MDHEN; CDR2 reads SYDVKM. V was trimmed by 5 bases and J by 6 bases, leaving 17 bases between them. The CDR3 spans 16 residues. The source material, RNA transcripts, was used to amplify TCR beta CDR3 regions. Researchers ran a first-round RT-PCR on the TCR CDR3 using the HTBI primer set. TCRdb used MiXCR to reprocess the multiplex PCR reads, holding one entry per CDR3 protein. The sample carries roughly 530,000 distinct CDR3 sequences, over 15% recorded once.

The sequence derives from a woman between 18 and 29 years old with Graves' ophthalmopathy. This chain uses TRBV28 with TRBJ1-6; D possibly corresponds to TRBD1 (5 bases). The sample consisted of blood. CDR3 region: CASSTPSGTGNSPLHF. DNA for the CDR3: TGTGCCAGCAGTACACCATCCGGGACGGGTAATTCACCCCTCCACTTT.